These T cell receptor beta chains were read from a single sample in a study of blood T cell repertoires in COVID-19. Sequencing used immunoSEQ multiplex PCR; TCRdb keeps in-frame clones, though not all of them. In the table there are roughly 170,000 clones, around 87% of which are singletons. Sequenced: peripheral blood. The receptor set was obtained from a woman between 65 and 79 years old with COVID-19, enrolled during active disease. CDR3s include the opening cysteine and the closing phenylalanine or tryptophan.

V gene	J gene	CDR3 protein
TRBV5-1	TRBJ2-1	CASSRSGQSADEQFF
TRBV7-3	TRBJ2-1	CASSRQGEQFF
TRBV19	TRBJ1-2	CASTLSGGAVYGYTF
TRBV27	TRBJ2-1	CASSYLAGGHNEQFF
TRBV3-1/TRBV3-2	TRBJ2-7	CASSQGLAPTYEQYF
TRBV28	TRBJ1-5	CASSSPRQGGNQPQHF
TRBV7-9	TRBJ2-3	CASGLGADTQYF
TRBV18	TRBJ1-5	CASSQDRDSNQPQHF
TRBV11-3	TRBJ2-2	CASSSGQGAPGGELFF
TRBV19	TRBJ2-3	CASSIRGSTDTQYF
TRBV19	TRBJ2-7	CASSQGGSFYEQYF
TRBV19	TRBJ1-2	CASSRDTGGFDYGYTF
TRBV19	TRBJ2-7	CASADQGAYYEQYF
TRBV2	TRBJ1-5	CASSEVSFRDRYSNQPQHF
TRBV19	TRBJ2-1	CASRGLATNEQFF
TRBV20-1	TRBJ1-5	CSASTGTDHNQPQHF
TRBV2	TRBJ2-5	CASSGGREKTQYF
TRBV30	TRBJ1-2	CAWRGDRETYGYTF
TRBV18	TRBJ2-5	CASSPNAEETQYF
TRBV6-1	TRBJ1-6	CASSEATGGLEYSPLHF
TRBV6-1	TRBJ2-3	CASSGDTDTQYF
TRBV5-1	TRBJ2-5	CASSLAGREETQYF
TRBV5-1	TRBJ2-7	CASSEVGRVGEQYF
TRBV7-2	TRBJ2-7	CASRLGQSSYEQYF
TRBV9	TRBJ2-3	CASSDGTSSSTDTQYF
TRBV7-8	TRBJ1-2	CASSLDRAAGYTF
TRBV7-9	TRBJ1-1	CASTSPVGSNTEAFF
TRBV21-1	TRBJ2-1	CASSKRGRGSHREFF
TRBV7-9	TRBJ2-7	CASSFPGVGYEQYF
TRBV19	TRBJ2-7	CASSRDRGQGEQYF
TRBV16	TRBJ2-1	CASSQSGMRNEQFF
TRBV5-4	TRBJ2-1	CASSLSAGWFQFF
TRBV4-1	TRBJ1-2	CASSQDAGQGYGYTF
TRBV24-1	TRBJ2-1	CATSVGTNEQFF
TRBV9	TRBJ2-7	CASSPRLAGTSYEQYF
TRBV19	TRBJ1-5	CASRPQGAPLRPQHF
TRBV2	TRBJ1-2	CASSGQTNYGYTF
TRBV6-5	TRBJ2-7	CASSYSEGYEQYF
TRBV7-2	TRBJ2-3	CASSLGRLAGASSPDTQYF
TRBV2	TRBJ2-1	CASTLAVLNEQFF
TRBV7-2	TRBJ1-2	CASSLDYGQGNYGYTF
TRBV4-2	TRBJ2-3	CASSPVGGFADTQYF
TRBV10-3	TRBJ1-4	CAISETAWNEKLFF
TRBV19	TRBJ1-3	CASTPDRYSGNTIYF